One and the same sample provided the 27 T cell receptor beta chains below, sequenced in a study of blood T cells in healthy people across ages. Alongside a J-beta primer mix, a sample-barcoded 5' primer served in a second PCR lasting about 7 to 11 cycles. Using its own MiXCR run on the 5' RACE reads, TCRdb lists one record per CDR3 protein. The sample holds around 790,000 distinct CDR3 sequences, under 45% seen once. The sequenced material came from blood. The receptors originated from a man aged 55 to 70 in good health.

CDR3 residues: CATHRAGATDTQYF. CDR3 nucleotides: TGTGCCACCCACCGAGCGGGAGCAACAGATACGCAGTATTTT. The chain is built from TRBV15 and TRBJ2-3; 8 bases are shared with TRBD2. The V segment lost 8 bases and the J segment 3 bases; nucleotides outside the gene matches: 7. Per the germline V gene, CDR1 is LNHNV and CDR2 is YYDKDF (reference sequence). The CDR3 contains 14 residues. The variable domain in full, with the rest retrieved from reference TRBV15 and TRBJ2-3, is DAMVIQNPRYQVTQFGKPVTLSCSQTLNHNVMYWYQQKSSQAPKLLFHYYDKDFNNEADTPDNFQSRRPNTSFCFLDIRSPGLGDTAMYLCATHRAGATDTQYFGPGTRLTVL.

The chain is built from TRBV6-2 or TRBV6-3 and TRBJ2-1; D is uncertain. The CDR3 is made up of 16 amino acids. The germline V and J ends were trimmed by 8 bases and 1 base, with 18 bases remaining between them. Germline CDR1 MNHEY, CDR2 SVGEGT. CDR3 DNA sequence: TGTGCCAGCGGGCCCTACCTAAGGGTTTCCTACAATGAGCAGTTCTTC. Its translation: CASGPYLRVSYNEQFF.

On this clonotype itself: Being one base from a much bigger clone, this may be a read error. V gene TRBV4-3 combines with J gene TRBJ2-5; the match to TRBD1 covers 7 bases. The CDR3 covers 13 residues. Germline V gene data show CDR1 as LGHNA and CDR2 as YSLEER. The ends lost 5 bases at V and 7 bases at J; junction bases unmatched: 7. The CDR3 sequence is CASSRQGTGTQYF. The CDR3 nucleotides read TGCGCCAGCAGCAGACAGGGTACAGGGACCCAGTACTTC.

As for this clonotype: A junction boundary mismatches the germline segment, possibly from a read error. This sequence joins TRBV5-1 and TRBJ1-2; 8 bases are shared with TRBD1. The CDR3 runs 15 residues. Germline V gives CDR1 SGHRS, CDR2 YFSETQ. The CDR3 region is CASSPWGTGPYGFTF. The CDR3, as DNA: TGCGCCAGCAGCCCGTGGGGGACAGGACCCTATGGCTTCACCTTC.

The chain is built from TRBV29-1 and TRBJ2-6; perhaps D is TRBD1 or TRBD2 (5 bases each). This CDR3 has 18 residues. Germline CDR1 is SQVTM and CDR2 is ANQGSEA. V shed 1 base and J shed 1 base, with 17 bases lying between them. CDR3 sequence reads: CSVEGGHGADSGANVLTF. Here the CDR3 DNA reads TGCAGCGTTGAAGGCGGGCACGGGGCGGATTCTGGGGCCAACGTCCTGACTTTC.

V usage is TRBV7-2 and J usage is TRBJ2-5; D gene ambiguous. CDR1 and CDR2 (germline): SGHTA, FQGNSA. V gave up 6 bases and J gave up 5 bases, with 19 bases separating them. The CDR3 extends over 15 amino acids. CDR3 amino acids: CASRPSYPKAETQYF. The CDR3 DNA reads TGTGCCAGCAGACCCTCATATCCAAAGGCGGAGACCCAGTACTTC.

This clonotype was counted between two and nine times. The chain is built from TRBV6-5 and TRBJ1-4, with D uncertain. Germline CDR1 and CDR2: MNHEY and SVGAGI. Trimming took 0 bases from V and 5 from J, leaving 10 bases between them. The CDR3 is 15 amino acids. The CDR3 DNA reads TGTGCCAGCAGTTACTCGTCGTCGGGGAATGAAAAACTGTTTTTT. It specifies CASSYSSSGNEKLFF.

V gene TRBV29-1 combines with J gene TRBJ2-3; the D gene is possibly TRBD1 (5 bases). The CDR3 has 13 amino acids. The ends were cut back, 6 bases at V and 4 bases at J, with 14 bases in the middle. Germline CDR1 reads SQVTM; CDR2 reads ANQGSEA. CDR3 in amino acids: CSVNQGGADTQYF. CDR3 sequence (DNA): TGCAGCGTCAATCAGGGTGGCGCAGATACGCAGTATTTT.

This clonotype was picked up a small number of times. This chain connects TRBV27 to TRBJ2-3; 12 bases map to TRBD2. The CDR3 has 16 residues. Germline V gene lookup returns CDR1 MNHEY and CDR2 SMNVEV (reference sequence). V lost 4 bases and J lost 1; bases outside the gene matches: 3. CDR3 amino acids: CASSWRLAGGTDTQYF. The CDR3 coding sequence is TGTGCCAGCAGTTGGAGACTAGCGGGGGGCACAGATACGCAGTATTTT.

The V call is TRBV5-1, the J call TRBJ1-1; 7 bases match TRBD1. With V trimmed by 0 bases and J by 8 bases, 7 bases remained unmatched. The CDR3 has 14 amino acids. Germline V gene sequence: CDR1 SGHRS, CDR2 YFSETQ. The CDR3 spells CASSLAGTEIEAFF. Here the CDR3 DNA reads TGCGCCAGCAGCTTGGCCGGGACAGAGATCGAAGCTTTCTTT.

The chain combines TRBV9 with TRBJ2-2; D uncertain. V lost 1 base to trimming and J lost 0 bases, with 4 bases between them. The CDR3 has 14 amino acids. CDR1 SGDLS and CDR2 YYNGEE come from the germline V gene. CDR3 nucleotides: TGTGCCAGCAGCGTACCCCCGAACACCGGGGAGCTGTTTTTT. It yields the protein CASSVPPNTGELFF.

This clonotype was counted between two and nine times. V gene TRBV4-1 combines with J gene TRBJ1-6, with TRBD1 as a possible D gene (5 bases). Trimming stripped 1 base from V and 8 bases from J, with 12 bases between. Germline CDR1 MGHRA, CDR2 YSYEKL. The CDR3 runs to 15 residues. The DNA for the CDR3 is TGCGCCAGCAGCCAAGGGGGCAGGTGGGATTCACCCCTCCACTTT. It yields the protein CASSQGGRWDSPLHF.

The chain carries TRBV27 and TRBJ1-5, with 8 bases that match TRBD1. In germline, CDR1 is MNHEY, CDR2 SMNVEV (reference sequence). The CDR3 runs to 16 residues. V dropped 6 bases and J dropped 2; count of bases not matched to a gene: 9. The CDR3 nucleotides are TGTGCCAGCAGGAAGGACAGGGATGTGCGCAATCAGCCCCAGCATTTT. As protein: CASRKDRDVRNQPQHF.

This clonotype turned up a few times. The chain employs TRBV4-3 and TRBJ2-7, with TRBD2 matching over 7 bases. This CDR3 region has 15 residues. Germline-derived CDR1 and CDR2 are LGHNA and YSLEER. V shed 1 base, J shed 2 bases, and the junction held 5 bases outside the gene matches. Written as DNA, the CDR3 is TGCGCCAGCAGCCAAGTAGCGGGTGACACCTACGAGCAGTACTTC. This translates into CASSQVAGDTYEQYF.

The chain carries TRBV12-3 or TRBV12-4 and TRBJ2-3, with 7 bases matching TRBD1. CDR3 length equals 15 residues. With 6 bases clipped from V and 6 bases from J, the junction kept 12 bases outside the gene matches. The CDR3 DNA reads TGTGCCAGCAGGGGACAGTCCATTAGTACGGATACGCAGTATTTT. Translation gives CASRGQSISTDTQYF.

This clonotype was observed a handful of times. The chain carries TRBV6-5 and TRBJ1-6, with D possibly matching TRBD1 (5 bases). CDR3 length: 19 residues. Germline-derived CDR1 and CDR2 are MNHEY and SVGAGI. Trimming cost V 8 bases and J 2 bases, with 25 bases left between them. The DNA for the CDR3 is TGTGCCAGCGGTTTAAACCGGGACCGCCGGGGCACCTATAATTCACCCCTCCACTTT. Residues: CASGLNRDRRGTYNSPLHF.

CDR3 sequence: CASRDPGQGGTIEQFF. The CDR3 DNA reads as TGTGCCAGCAGGGACCCGGGACAGGGGGGGACAATCGAGCAGTTCTTC. The chain combines TRBV27 with TRBJ2-1, with TRBD1 matching over 11 bases. Germline V gene lookup returns CDR1 MNHEY and CDR2 SMNVEV (reference sequence). Losses at the gene ends were 6 bases for V and 10 bases for J; bases not matched to a gene: 14. CDR3 size: 16 residues.

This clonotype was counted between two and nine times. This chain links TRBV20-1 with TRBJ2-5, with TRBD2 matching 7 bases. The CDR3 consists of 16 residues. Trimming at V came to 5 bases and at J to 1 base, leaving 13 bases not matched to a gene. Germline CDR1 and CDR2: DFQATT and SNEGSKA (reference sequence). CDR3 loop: CSAGRPLLAIQETQYF. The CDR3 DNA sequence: TGCAGTGCTGGCCGTCCCCTACTAGCGATCCAAGAGACCCAGTACTTC.

The CDR3 DNA reads as TGTGCCAGCAGCGCCCGACAGTTCTACAATGAGCAGTTCTTC. Protein product: CASSARQFYNEQFF. The chain combines TRBV7-2 with TRBJ2-1; the D gene is possibly TRBD1 (5 bases). Germline loops: CDR1 SGHTA, CDR2 FQGNSA. Between the trimmed V and J ends, which lost 5 bases and 3 bases, there was a span of 11 bases. The CDR3 runs to 14 residues.

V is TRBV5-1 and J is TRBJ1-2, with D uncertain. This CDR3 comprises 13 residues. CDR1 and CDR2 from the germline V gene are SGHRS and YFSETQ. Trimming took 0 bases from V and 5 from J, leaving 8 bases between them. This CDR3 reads CASSLEQPYGYTF. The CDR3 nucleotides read TGCGCCAGCAGCTTGGAACAACCTTATGGCTACACCTTC.

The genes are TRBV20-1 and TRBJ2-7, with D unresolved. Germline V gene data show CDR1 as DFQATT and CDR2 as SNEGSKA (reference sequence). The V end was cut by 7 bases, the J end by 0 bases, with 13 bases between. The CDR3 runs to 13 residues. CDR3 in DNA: TGCAGTGTAGGTGGACCACTCTCCTACGAGCAGTACTTC. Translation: CSVGGPLSYEQYF.

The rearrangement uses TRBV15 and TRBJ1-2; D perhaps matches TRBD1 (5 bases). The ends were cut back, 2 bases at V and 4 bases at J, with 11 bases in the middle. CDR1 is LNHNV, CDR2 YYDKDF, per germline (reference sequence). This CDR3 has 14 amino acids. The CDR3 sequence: CATSRRDQGYGYTF. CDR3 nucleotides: TGTGCCACCAGCAGAAGGGACCAAGGCTATGGCTACACCTTC.

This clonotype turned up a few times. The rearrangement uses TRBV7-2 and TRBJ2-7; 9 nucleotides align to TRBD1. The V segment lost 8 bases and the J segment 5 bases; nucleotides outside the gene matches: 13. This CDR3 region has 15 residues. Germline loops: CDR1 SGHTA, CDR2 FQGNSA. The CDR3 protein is CASLILPGTGNEQYF. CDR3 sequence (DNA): TGTGCCAGCCTCATTTTACCCGGGACAGGGAACGAGCAGTACTTC.

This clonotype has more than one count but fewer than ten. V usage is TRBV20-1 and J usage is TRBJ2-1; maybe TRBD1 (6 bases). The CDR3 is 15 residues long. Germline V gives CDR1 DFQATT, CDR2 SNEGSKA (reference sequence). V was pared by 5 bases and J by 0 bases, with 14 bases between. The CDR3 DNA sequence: TGCAGTGCTCGCCCTACAGGGTTCTCCTACAATGAGCAGTTCTTC. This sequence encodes CSARPTGFSYNEQFF.

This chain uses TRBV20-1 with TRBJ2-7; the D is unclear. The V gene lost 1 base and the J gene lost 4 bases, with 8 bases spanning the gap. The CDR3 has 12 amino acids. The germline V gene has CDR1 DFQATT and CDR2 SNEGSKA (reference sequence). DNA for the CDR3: TGCAGTGCTAGAGTCGGTCCATACGAGCAGTACTTC. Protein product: CSARVGPYEQYF.

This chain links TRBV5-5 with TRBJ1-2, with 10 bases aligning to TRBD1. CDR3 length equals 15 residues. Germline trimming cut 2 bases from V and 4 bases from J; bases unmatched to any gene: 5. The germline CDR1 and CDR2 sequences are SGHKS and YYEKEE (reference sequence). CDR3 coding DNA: TGTGCCAGCAGCTTAATGGGACAGGGGTCCTATGGCTACACCTTC. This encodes CASSLMGQGSYGYTF.

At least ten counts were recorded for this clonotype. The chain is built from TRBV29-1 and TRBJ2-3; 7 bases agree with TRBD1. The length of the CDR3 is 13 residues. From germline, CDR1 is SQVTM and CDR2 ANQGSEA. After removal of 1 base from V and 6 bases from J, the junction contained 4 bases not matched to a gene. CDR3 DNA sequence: TGCAGCGTTGAAGCACAGGGGTCTGATACGCAGTATTTT. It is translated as CSVEAQGSDTQYF.